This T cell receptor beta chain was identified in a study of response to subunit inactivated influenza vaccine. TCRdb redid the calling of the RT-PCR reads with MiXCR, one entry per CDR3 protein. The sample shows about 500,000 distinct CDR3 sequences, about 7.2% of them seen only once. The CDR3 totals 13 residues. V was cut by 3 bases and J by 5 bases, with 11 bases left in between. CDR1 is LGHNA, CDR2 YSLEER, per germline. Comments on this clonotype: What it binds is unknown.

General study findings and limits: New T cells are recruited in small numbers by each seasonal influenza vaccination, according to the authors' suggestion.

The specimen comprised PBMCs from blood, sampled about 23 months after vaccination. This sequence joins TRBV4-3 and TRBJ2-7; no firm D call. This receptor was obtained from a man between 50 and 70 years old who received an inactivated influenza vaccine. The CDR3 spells CASSHQKGDEQYF. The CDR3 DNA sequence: TGCGCCAGCAGCCACCAGAAAGGCGACGAGCAGTACTTC.